This T cell receptor beta chain originates from a study of T cell repertoires in cytomegalovirus infection. On the study more broadly: Recently identified HLA-C-restricted CMV epitopes were among the peptides used.

V lost 4 bases and J 2 bases, leaving 18 bases between the germline ends. From germline, CDR1 is SEHNR and CDR2 FQNEAQ (reference sequence). The CDR3 extends over 17 amino acids. TCRdb independently ran MiXCR on the reads; one entry per CDR3 protein. The repertoire includes about 770,000 distinct CDR3 sequences, 29% of them detected once, and about an eighth sits in the top ten. Note on this clonotype: Its target is not known.

Specimen: cultured CD8+ T cells from PBMCs, collected from culture after CMV antigen stimulation. The chain uses TRBV7-9 and TRBJ2-1; no clear D gene. The sequence was collected from a human donor in good health (CMV status not recorded). Some clones in this sample may be carry-over from other donors' samples. The CDR3, as DNA: TGTGCCAGCAGCTCCCAGGTGTCATACCCAGCCTACAATGAGCAGTTCTTC. It specifies CASSSQVSYPAYNEQFF.